The 8 T cell receptor beta chains listed next were all sequenced from one sample in a study of T cells after yellow fever vaccination (dated by TCRdb to about 2019). The meaning of the sample's treatment or condition label: live attenuated yellow fever vaccine strain. Library construction relied on 5' RACE. Sequenced using an Illumina NovaSeq 6000. TCRdb reworked the public reads: Q25 trimming with fastp, MiXCR clone assembly, productive beta chains retained. One record per CDR3 amino acid sequence lists the most common genes and DNA. The sample table records about 170,000 distinct CDR3 sequences; roughly 11% of these occur just once. Less than 40% of the sample belongs to the ten largest clones. The sample was CD8+ T cells sorted from PBMCs, taken 15 days after the yellow fever booster vaccination. The receptors were sampled from a man aged 18 to 35 who received the YFV17D yellow fever vaccine.

V and J are TRBV6-5 and TRBJ2-3; D is ambiguous. The CDR3 sequence is 12 residues long. The V gene's germline CDR1 is MNHEY and CDR2 SVGAGI. Deletions cut 2 bases from V and 6 bases from J, with 6 bases between. The CDR3 loop is CASSYPGDTQYF. Written as DNA, the CDR3 is TGTGCCAGCAGTTACCCCGGGGATACGCAGTATTTT.

This clonotype appeared a few times. This chain uses TRBV7-2 with TRBJ2-7, with D maybe TRBD1 (5 bases). Between the trimmed V and J ends, which lost 5 bases and 3 bases, there was a span of 11 bases. The CDR3 is made up of 13 amino acids. Germline V lookup: CDR1 SGHTA, CDR2 FQGNSA. The CDR3 nucleotides read TGTGCCAGCAGCGCCCAGACAGTCTACGAGCAGTACGTC. Amino acids: CASSAQTVYEQYV.

The gene calls are TRBV3-1 and TRBJ2-1; a possible D gene is TRBD2 (5 bases). The CDR3 has 15 residues. Germline assignment: CDR1 LGHDT and CDR2 YNNKEL (reference sequence). V lost 6 bases, J lost 9 bases, and 21 bases lay in between. CDR3 in amino acids: CASSEPGAGVSEQFF. The CDR3 bases are TGTGCCAGCAGTGAACCAGGCGCCGGGGTCAGTGAGCAGTTCTTC.

The chain recombines TRBV19 with TRBJ2-3; D not certain. The germline V and J ends were trimmed by 3 bases and 2 bases, with 21 bases remaining between them. Germline CDR1 and CDR2: LNHDA and SQIVND (reference sequence). There are 18 residues in the CDR3. In DNA form, the CDR3 reads TGTGCCAGTAGTATGTGTAAGCATCGCGGCGGCCCCACAGATACGCAGTATTTT. Translating it yields CASSMCKHRGGPTDTQYF. Filled out from reference TRBV19 and TRBJ2-3, the complete variable domain reads DGGITQSPKYLFRKEGQNVTLSCEQNLNHDAMYWYRQDPGQGLRLIYYSQIVNDFQKGDIAEGYSVSREKKESFPLTVTSAQKNPTAFYLCASSMCKHRGGPTDTQYFGPGTRLTVL.

In its sample, this clonotype was seen a few times. V and J are TRBV12-3 or TRBV12-4 and TRBJ2-1, with D unclear. The V and J ends lost 6 bases and 5 bases respectively, with 5 bases between them. The CDR3 runs 11 residues. CDR3 sequence: CASSIDNEQFF. CDR3 coding DNA: TGTGCCAGCAGCATAGACAATGAGCAGTTCTTC.

The chain joins TRBV6-2 or TRBV6-3 to TRBJ2-7; perhaps TRBD1 as D (6 bases). This CDR3 spans 15 amino acids. Germline assignment: CDR1 MNHEY and CDR2 SVGEGT. The V end lost 6 bases, the J end lost 2 bases, and 17 bases lay between the germline ends. As DNA, the CDR3 is TGTGCCAGCAGGCCTATACAGGGACCAACCTACGAGCAGTACTTC. Protein: CASRPIQGPTYEQYF.

The sample holds a few counts of this clonotype. J is TRBJ1-1 and V is TRBV14; D gene uncertain. With 7 bases removed from V and 5 bases from J, the gap between germline ends came to 29 bases. Germline lookup yields CDR1 SGHDN and CDR2 FVKESK. The CDR3 length is 18 residues. Here the CDR3 reads CASTHGGGWRPGKTEAFF. The CDR3 DNA reads as TGTGCCAGCACCCATGGTGGAGGGTGGAGACCGGGAAAAACTGAAGCTTTCTTT.

The sample holds many counts of this clonotype. V gene TRBV6-6 combines with J gene TRBJ2-5, with 11 bases matching TRBD1. CDR3 length: 15 amino acids. J was trimmed by 3 bases and V by 6 bases; bases with no gene match: 6. CDR1 and CDR2 from the germline V gene are MNHNY and SVGAGI (reference sequence). The CDR3 here is CASRTWTGGEETQYF. CDR3 bases: TGTGCCAGCAGGACTTGGACAGGGGGCGAAGAGACCCAGTACTTC.